What follows are 27 T cell receptor beta chains derived from one specimen sequenced in a study of regulatory dendritic cells for organ transplantation. Using immunoSEQ multiplex PCR, the repertoire was profiled, and TCRdb retains in-frame clones only, with some absent. The data show about 29,000 clones, about three quarters seen once. The sequencing sample was made of memory CD4+ T cells from blood. Stated subset: CD45RO+ memory T cells. These receptors were taken from a human donor in good health.

The V gene is TRBV6-1, the J gene TRBJ2-6; the D call may be TRBD1 or TRBD2 (7 bases each). The germline V and J ends were trimmed by 6 bases and 3 bases, with 12 bases remaining between them. CDR3 size: 15 residues. The germline V gene encodes CDR1 MNHNS and CDR2 SASEGT. In DNA form, the CDR3 reads TGTGCCAGCAGACCAGGGGGGGATGGGGCCAACGTCCTGACTTTC. It yields the protein CASRPGGDGANVLTF.

V and J are TRBV28 and TRBJ1-4; maybe TRBD1 (6 bases). The CDR3 sequence is 14 residues long. Germline V gene lookup returns CDR1 MDHEN and CDR2 SYDVKM. V lost 6 bases to trimming and J lost 11 bases, with 19 bases between them. The CDR3 bases are TGTGCCAGCAGCCCCTCAGGGGCGGTTGGGAAACTGTTTTTT. It encodes CASSPSGAVGKLFF.

This chain connects TRBV5-8 to TRBJ2-1; 7 nucleotides line up with TRBD1. Germline V gene data show CDR1 as SGHTS and CDR2 as YDEGEE. Germline trimming cut 10 bases from V and 9 bases from J; bases unmatched to any gene: 13. CDR3 size: 13 residues. The CDR3 DNA follows: TGTGCCGGAACGAAAAACAGGGGCGGTGAGCAGTTCTTC. It codes for CAGTKNRGGEQFF.

The rearrangement uses TRBV14 and TRBJ1-2, with D possibly matching TRBD1 (5 bases). CDR1 is SGHDN, CDR2 FVKESK, per germline. V was cut by 2 bases and J by 4 bases, with 14 bases left in between. This CDR3 comprises 15 residues. In DNA, the CDR3 is TGTGCCAGCAGCCAAAGTGGCAGGGTCGCCTATGGCTACACCTTC. Protein sequence: CASSQSGRVAYGYTF.

This rearrangement joins TRBV4-3 to TRBJ2-5, with D possibly being TRBD2 (7 bases). The CDR3 runs 18 residues. With 0 bases removed from V and 1 base from J, the gap between germline ends came to 18 bases. Germline V gives CDR1 LGHNA, CDR2 YSLEER. The CDR3 here is CASSQDGMGGHGQETQYF. The CDR3 nucleotides are TGCGCCAGCAGCCAAGACGGGATGGGGGGGCACGGCCAAGAGACCCAGTACTTC.

This chain links TRBV18 with TRBJ1-1; D may be TRBD1 (6 bases). The CDR3 sequence is 14 residues long. CDR1 and CDR2 from the germline V gene are KGHSH and LQKENI. Trimming pared 6 bases from V and 1 base from J, leaving 12 bases between. The CDR3 DNA reads TGTGCCAGCTCCCGGGACAAAGGGAACACTGAAGCTTTCTTT. This codes for CASSRDKGNTEAFF. The full variable domain, in which reference TRBV18 and TRBJ1-1 provide the parts outside the CDR3, is NAGVMQNPRHLVRRRGQEARLRCSPMKGHSHVYWYRQLPEEGLKFMVYLQKENIIDESGMPKERFSAEFPKEGPSILRIQQVVRGDSAAYFCASSRDKGNTEAFFGQGTRLTVV.

This clone was counted only a few times. The V gene is TRBV14, the J gene TRBJ1-2; possibly TRBD1 for D (6 bases). Germline loops: CDR1 SGHDN, CDR2 FVKESK. The CDR3 consists of 15 residues. The V gene lost 2 bases and the J gene lost 6 bases, with 16 bases spanning the gap. CDR3 sequence (DNA): TGTGCCAGCAGCCAAATTGTCGGGACAACTGATGGCTACACCTTC. Translated, it gives CASSQIVGTTDGYTF.

The rearrangement joins TRBV2 to TRBJ2-5; possible D gene TRBD2, 6 bases. Germline loops: CDR1 SNHLY, CDR2 FYNNEI. The CDR3 consists of 13 residues. The V gene lost 8 bases and the J gene lost 5 bases, with 15 bases spanning the gap. The CDR3 loop is CASLGGASETQYF. The CDR3 DNA follows: TGTGCCAGCCTGGGCGGGGCCTCGGAGACCCAGTACTTC.

This clone turned up a few times. The chain is built from TRBV16 and TRBJ2-2, with 8 bases identical to TRBD1. V lost 2 bases and J lost 6; bases outside the gene matches: 5. Germline CDR1 and CDR2: KGHSY and FQNENV. The CDR3 sequence is 15 residues long. The CDR3 sequence: CASSQQGARSGELFF. CDR3 coding DNA: TGTGCCAGCAGCCAACAGGGGGCGCGGTCCGGGGAGCTGTTTTTT. The full variable domain, with the rest looked up from reference TRBV16 and TRBJ2-2, is GEEVAQTPKHLVRGEGQKAKLYCAPIKGHSYVFWYQQVLKNEFKFLISFQNENVFDETGMPKERFSAKCLPNSPCSLEIQATKLEDSAVYFCASSQQGARSGELFFGEGSRLTVL.

V usage is TRBV19 and J usage is TRBJ2-2; D not resolved. Between the trimmed V and J ends, which lost 7 bases and 2 bases, there was a span of 11 bases. Germline values: CDR1 LNHDA, CDR2 SQIVND (reference sequence). CDR3 length: 14 amino acids. DNA of the CDR3: TGTGCCAGTATGGGTACCTTCAACACCGGGGAGCTGTTTTTT. Translation: CASMGTFNTGELFF.

J is TRBJ2-5 and V is TRBV7-2; TRBD2 aligns across 8 bases. This CDR3 comprises 14 residues. V lost 5 bases and J lost 12; bases outside the gene matches: 14. The V gene's germline CDR1 is SGHTA and CDR2 FQGNSA. CDR3 DNA sequence: TGTGCCAGCAGCCCTCCTGGAGCGGGGGCCCCAGAGTACTTC. Translated, it gives CASSPPGAGAPEYF.

The chain employs TRBV30 and TRBJ2-5; TRBD2 matches 8 bases. The V gene end was trimmed by 4 bases and the J gene end by 5 bases; junction bases not matched to a gene: 3. Germline V CDR1 and CDR2: GTSNPN, SVGIG (reference sequence). The CDR3 runs to 12 residues. The CDR3 DNA reads as TGTGCCTGGACGGGGGGGTTGGAGACCCAGTACTTC. Translation gives CAWTGGLETQYF.

The rearrangement uses TRBV13 and TRBJ2-5; D may be TRBD2 (6 bases). There are 16 residues in the CDR3. Trimming took off 1 base at V and 5 bases at J, with 17 bases between the two ends. The germline V gene encodes CDR1 PRHDT and CDR2 FYEKMQ (reference sequence). The DNA of the CDR3 is TGTGCCAGCAGCTTAGTACTGGGGGAGGAAGGGGAGACCCAGTACTTC. This codes for CASSLVLGEEGETQYF.

The rearrangement links TRBV4-1 to TRBJ2-3, with D possibly matching TRBD2 (5 bases). From germline, CDR1 is MGHRA and CDR2 YSYEKL. This CDR3 is built from 14 residues. The V end was cut by 4 bases, the J end by 3 bases, with 11 bases between. CDR3 region: CASSLLTGTDTQYF. Here the CDR3 DNA reads TGCGCCAGCAGCCTCCTTACGGGGACAGATACGCAGTATTTT.

J is TRBJ2-1 and V is TRBV5-5; D gene ambiguous. The germline V gene encodes CDR1 SGHKS and CDR2 YYEKEE (reference sequence). The V end was cut by 2 bases, the J end by 7 bases, with 10 bases between. This CDR3 is 13 amino acids long. CDR3 protein: CASSFSSSNEQFF. The CDR3 DNA is TGTGCCAGCAGCTTCTCTAGTTCTAATGAGCAGTTCTTC.

This sequence joins TRBV7-3 and TRBJ2-5; D is possibly TRBD2 (5 bases). V was trimmed by 7 bases and J by 4 bases, leaving 16 bases between them. The CDR3 consists of 14 residues. Germline V gives CDR1 SGHTA, CDR2 FQGTGA. CDR3 sequence: CASKSDSAAETQYF. The CDR3 bases are TGTGCCAGCAAATCGGACTCAGCGGCAGAGACCCAGTACTTC. The full variable domain, in which reference TRBV7-3 and TRBJ2-5 provide the parts outside the CDR3, is GAGVSQTPSNKVTEKGKYVELRCDPISGHTALYWYRQSLGQGPEFLIYFQGTGAADDSGLPNDRFFAVRPEGSVSTLKIQRTERGDSAVYLCASKSDSAAETQYFGPGTRLLVL.

The rearrangement joins TRBV7-9 to TRBJ1-4; D is unclear. The CDR3 extends over 15 amino acids. V shed 5 bases and J shed 4 bases, with 14 bases lying between them. Germline values: CDR1 SEHNR, CDR2 FQNEAQ (reference sequence). CDR3 DNA: TGTGCCAGCAGCAACCAGCAAGTCCTTAATGAAAAACTGTTTTTT. This codes for CASSNQQVLNEKLFF. Supplemented by reference TRBV7-9 and TRBJ1-4, the full variable domain reads DTGVSQNPRHKITKRGQNVTFRCDPISEHNRLYWYRQTLGQGPEFLTYFQNEAQLEKSRLLSDRFSAERPKGSFSTLEIQRTEQGDSAMYLCASSNQQVLNEKLFFGSGTQLSVL.

By its share, this clone is medium-sized. The chain is built from TRBV21-1 and TRBJ1-2. TRBV21-1 is recorded as a pseudogene. The CDR3 length is 15 residues. CDR3 in amino acids: CASRRPRGSNYGYTF. CDR3 DNA sequence: TGTGCCAGCAGAAGACCTCGGGGGAGCAACTATGGCTACACCTTC.

The gene calls are TRBV10-3 and TRBJ1-1; D is possibly TRBD1 (5 bases). The germline V gene encodes CDR1 ENHRY and CDR2 SYGVKD. This CDR3 comprises 12 residues. V was shortened by 5 bases and J by 8 bases, with 12 bases between the two germline ends. CDR3 nucleotides: TGTGCCATCAGTAACAGGCGGGGGGAAGCTTTCTTT. Translating it yields CAISNRRGEAFF.

CDR3 residues: CASSPRDRATEAFF. CDR3 in DNA: TGTGCCAGCAGCCCCCGGGACAGAGCCACTGAAGCTTTCTTT. This chain connects TRBV7-6 to TRBJ1-1; 7 bases align to TRBD1. CDR1 is SGHVS, CDR2 FNYEAQ, per germline. The CDR3 extends over 14 amino acids. The V and J ends lost 5 bases and 4 bases, in that order; junction bases with no gene match: 7.

This clone was counted once. The chain joins TRBV10-3 to TRBJ2-7; 8 nucleotides match TRBD1. The length of the CDR3 is 15 residues. Trimming at V came to 5 bases and at J to 5 bases, leaving 11 bases not matched to a gene. The germline V gene has CDR1 ENHRY and CDR2 SYGVKD. CDR3: CAISSDHDRGDEQYF. The CDR3 DNA reads as TGTGCCATCAGTTCAGACCACGACAGGGGCGACGAGCAGTACTTC.

This clone was counted between two and nine times. The V call is TRBV7-2, the J call TRBJ2-7; 8 bases align to TRBD2. CDR1 is SGHTA, CDR2 FQGNSA, per germline. J was trimmed by 1 base and V by 2 bases; bases with no gene match: 13. The length of the CDR3 is 18 residues. The CDR3 DNA reads TGTGCCAGCAGCTTATTTGGGACTAGTATTTCGGAGTCCTACGAGCAGTACTTC. This sequence encodes CASSLFGTSISESYEQYF.

This chain connects TRBV6-5 to TRBJ2-1; D is unclear. Per germline, CDR1 MNHEY and CDR2 SVGAGI. The CDR3 extends over 12 amino acids. The V end was cut by 8 bases, the J end by 9 bases, with 14 bases between. The DNA for the CDR3 is TGTGCCAGCGGAAAATTAGGTTCTGAGCAGTTCTTC. Amino acids: CASGKLGSEQFF.

This chain uses TRBV6-1 with TRBJ1-1, with 12 nucleotides matching TRBD1. The CDR3 spans 14 residues. The junction had 7 bases not matched to a gene; V was cut back by 9 bases and J by 5 bases. CDR1 and CDR2 from the germline V gene are MNHNS and SASEGT. The chain's CDR3 is CASWGTGGRTEAFF. CDR3 nucleotides: TGTGCCAGTTGGGGGACAGGGGGCCGGACTGAAGCTTTCTTT.

The chain's CDR3 is CASSIILGGPEAFF. DNA of the CDR3: TGTGCCAGTAGTATTATCCTCGGGGGCCCTGAAGCTTTCTTT. This chain joins TRBV19 and TRBJ1-1; tentative D call: TRBD1 (6 bases). This CDR3 comprises 14 residues. The V and J ends lost 3 bases and 6 bases respectively, with 14 bases between them. Per the germline V gene, CDR1 is LNHDA and CDR2 is SQIVND (reference sequence).

The CDR3, as DNA: TGTGCCAGTAGTCCTCCGGGACAGCCTAATTCACCCCTCCACTTT. Translated, it gives CASSPPGQPNSPLHF. The rearrangement links TRBV19 to TRBJ1-6; 7 bases are a match to TRBD1. Germline V gives CDR1 LNHDA, CDR2 SQIVND (reference sequence). The V gene end was trimmed by 5 bases and the J gene end by 6 bases; junction bases not matched to a gene: 7. There are 15 residues in the CDR3.

The gene calls are TRBV18 and TRBJ2-5; 7 bases align to TRBD1. Germline V gives CDR1 KGHSH, CDR2 LQKENI. V was pared by 3 bases and J by 2 bases, with 0 bases of the junction left unmatched. The CDR3 is 13 residues long. The CDR3 DNA follows: TGTGCCAGCTCACCGGGACAGCAAGAGACCCAGTACTTC. It yields the protein CASSPGQQETQYF.